This TCR beta chain was obtained from a study of blood T cell repertoires in COVID-19. Study-level background: COVID-19 samples collected from the United States, Italy and Spain covered acute and convalescent phases. T cells, B-cell-depleted T cells, or PBMCs provided the cDNA or gDNA that served as material.

The table lists this clone with a count of one. Original methodology: The authors estimated nucleated cell counts from reference gene primer amplification. Sequencing used immunoSEQ multiplex PCR; TCRdb keeps in-frame clones, though not all of them. The V and J calls and clone size were taken over from that table, and D and trimming were inferred from the DNA. In the table there are 130,000 or so clones, roughly 91% of which are singletons. The germline V gene encodes CDR1 SEHNR and CDR2 FQNEAQ (reference sequence). Trimming took 5 bases from V and 5 from J; bases not matched to a gene: 11. The CDR3 extends over 17 amino acids.

The receptor comes from a human donor in a cohort sampled during active COVID-19. This chain connects TRBV7-9 to TRBJ2-1; 11 bases match TRBD1. Sequencing was carried out using peripheral blood. DNA for the CDR3: TGTGCCAGCAGCCCGAGAGCACCGGGACAGGGGGACAATGAGCAGTTCTTC. It specifies CASSPRAPGQGDNEQFF.